This TCR beta chain derives from a study of radiotherapy plus CTLA-4 blockade in lung cancer (dated by TCRdb to 2016 to 2018). At the level of the whole study: Among enrolled patients, roughly 17% had an objective response and approximately 30% reached disease control.

The study evaluated CTLA-4 blockade (ipilimumab) given together with focal radiation therapy in patients who had chemo-refractory metastatic non-small-cell lung cancer. The V and J ends are trimmed by 2 bases and 2 bases, leaving 10 bases between them. The CDR3 goes from the cysteine to the phenylalanine over 15 residues. The kept DNA is CDR3 alone, 45 bases in frame from the first base. The paper as a whole reports these results and caveats: The strongest predictors of response, as reported, were early dynamic changes in blood T cell clones along with a rise in serum interferon-beta after radiation. After treatment with radiotherapy and ipilimumab, TCR clones that originated in tumors expanded in peripheral blood.

Receptors were amplified or captured by the immunoSEQ multiplex PCR assay. In its TCRdb copy, this immuneACCESS table keeps in-frame sequences only and misses some clones. Where compared with another copy, unresolved V genes explain less than half of these, and the others have no known cause. The sample data list 90,000 to 130,000 clones, and roughly 77% of these were observed just once. The top ten hold 2.5% to 3.5% of the sample. A note on this clone: The antigen it recognizes is unknown. No qualities accompany the bases; no much larger clone lies one base away.

The TCR comes from a human donor with non-small cell lung cancer that progressed on radiotherapy plus ipilimumab. Some clones in this sample may be carry-over from other donors' samples. Recombination connected TRBV23-1 to TRBJ1-5; there is no confident call for the D gene. TRBV23-1 is placed among ORFs of uncertain function. The sample in question was peripheral blood, obtained from a patient treated with radiotherapy plus ipilimumab. Here is the DNA: TGCGCCAGCAGTCAAGACTCACTTTGCAATCAGCCCCAGCATTTT. This encodes CASSQDSLCNQPQHF.